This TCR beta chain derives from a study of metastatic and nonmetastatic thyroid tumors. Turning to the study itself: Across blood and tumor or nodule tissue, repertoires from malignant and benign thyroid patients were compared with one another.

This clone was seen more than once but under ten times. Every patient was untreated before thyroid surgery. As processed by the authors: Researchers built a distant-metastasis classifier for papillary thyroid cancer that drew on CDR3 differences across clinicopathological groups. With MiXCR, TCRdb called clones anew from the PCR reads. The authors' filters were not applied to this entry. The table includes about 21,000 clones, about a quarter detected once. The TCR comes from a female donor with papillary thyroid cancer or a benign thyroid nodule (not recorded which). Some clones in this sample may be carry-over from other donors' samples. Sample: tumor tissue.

CDR3 amino acids: CASSSYREQYF. The CDR3 DNA follows: TGTGCCAGCAGTTCGTACAGGGAGCAGTACTTC. The chain combines TRBV6-2 or TRBV6-3 with TRBJ2-7, with D perhaps matching TRBD1 (5 bases). CDR1 and CDR2 (germline): MNHEY, SVGEGT. This CDR3 is built from 11 residues. Trimming stripped 4 bases from V and 7 bases from J, with 8 bases between.